Listed below are T cell receptor beta chains from one sample, sequenced in a study of shared clonotypes between healthy human individuals. Method: immunoSEQ multiplex PCR; TCRdb's copy keeps in-frame clones and lacks some. The repertoire has about 1.1 million clones, 78% of them found once; the top ten carry more than 0.55%. Sequenced material: memory CD4+ T cells from PBMCs. Receptor source: a young man in good health. Some clones in this sample may be carry-over from other donors' samples. Each CDR3 is given with its conserved first and last residue. The D gene is left open where the match is weak. Some rows have no size entry. The others give once, few or many, or a class for an expanded clone.

d_call	v_call	j_call	clone_size	cdr3_aa	cdr3_nt
-	TRBV2	TRBJ2-5	-	CASKLHPRETQYF	TGTGCCAGCAAATTACACCCTCGAGAGACCCAGTACTTC
-	TRBV5-6	TRBJ1-5	-	CASSLEASSNQPQHF	TGTGCCAGCAGCTTGGAGGCCTCTAGCAATCAGCCCCAGCATTTT
TRBD1	TRBV27	TRBJ1-5	-	CASSLYGQGGSNQPQHF	TGTGCCAGCAGTTTATACGGACAGGGTGGTAGCAATCAGCCCCAGCATTTT
-	TRBV10-1	TRBJ2-7	once	CASSEAPGLYEQYF	TGCGCCAGCAGTGAGGCCCCGGGGTTGTACGAGCAGTACTTC
TRBD2	TRBV5-1	TRBJ2-7	-	CASSLEGLAASYEQYF	TGCGCCAGCAGCTTGGAAGGGCTAGCGGCCTCCTACGAGCAGTACTTC
-	TRBV27	TRBJ2-3	-	CASSAGVQGSDTQYF	TGTGCCAGCAGCGCTGGGGTGCAGGGATCAGATACGCAGTATTTT
TRBD1	TRBV29-1	TRBJ2-3	many	CSGGEGQGDTQYF	TGCAGCGGTGGGGAAGGACAGGGAGATACGCAGTATTTT
TRBD1	TRBV5-1	TRBJ1-5	-	CASSLGQGRNQPQHF	TGCGCCAGCAGCTTAGGACAGGGCCGAAATCAGCCCCAGCATTTT
-	TRBV2	TRBJ2-5	-	CATTGGEETQYF	TGTGCCACAACCGGGGGCGAAGAGACCCAGTACTTC
TRBD2	TRBV9	TRBJ2-2	-	CASSPMIAGNTGELFF	TGTGCCAGCAGCCCCATGATAGCGGGTAACACCGGGGAGCTGTTTTTT
-	TRBV6-1	TRBJ2-4	-	CASRRESLAKNIQYF	TGTGCCAGCAGGAGGGAGAGCTTAGCCAAAAACATTCAGTACTTC
-	TRBV5-1	TRBJ2-7	-	CASSLGPGVLSYEQYF	TGCGCCAGCAGCTTGGGTCCGGGAGTGCTCTCCTACGAGCAGTACTTC
TRBD1	TRBV7-2	TRBJ2-1	-	CASSSRTGVADEQFF	TGTGCCAGCAGCTCTAGGACAGGGGTTGCGGATGAGCAGTTCTTC
-	TRBV5-6	TRBJ1-3	-	CASSFATGNTIYF	TGTGCCAGCAGCTTTGCAACTGGAAACACCATATATTTT
-	TRBV18	TRBJ1-2	-	CASSPPGRGDYGYTF	TGTGCCAGCTCACCCCCAGGTCGTGGGGACTATGGCTACACCTTC
TRBD1	TRBV30	TRBJ2-7	once	CAWDTGTGSYEQYF	TGTGCCTGGGATACCGGGACAGGGTCCTACGAGCAGTACTTC
TRBD1	TRBV9	TRBJ2-1	-	CASSVGTGAYNEQFF	TGTGCCAGCAGCGTGGGGACAGGGGCCTACAATGAGCAGTTCTTC
TRBD1	TRBV4-2	TRBJ1-5	-	CASSQAQGQGNQPQHF	TGTGCCAGCAGCCAAGCCCAGGGACAGGGCAATCAGCCCCAGCATTTT
-	TRBV30	TRBJ2-2	-	CAWKAGPHTGELFF	TGTGCCTGGAAGGCAGGGCCCCACACCGGGGAGCTGTTTTTT
-	TRBV29-1	TRBJ1-2	-	CSVDPSNYGYTF	TGCAGCGTTGATCCCAGTAACTATGGCTACACCTTC
-	TRBV18	TRBJ2-5	many	CASSPQEETQYF	TGTGCCAGCTCACCTCAGGAAGAGACCCAGTACTTC
-	TRBV2	TRBJ1-3	-	CASRKTAGNTIYF	TGTGCCAGCAGGAAAACAGCCGGAAACACCATATATTTT
TRBD1	TRBV19	TRBJ1-1	-	CATSPTGQITEAFF	TGTGCCACCTCTCCCACGGGACAGATCACTGAAGCTTTCTTT
-	TRBV7-8	TRBJ2-2	-	CASSVRIAANTGELFF	TGTGCCAGCAGCGTACGAATAGCGGCGAACACCGGGGAGCTGTTTTTT
TRBD1	TRBV5-1	TRBJ2-7	many	CASSLKGGDRGHYEQYF	TGCGCCAGCAGCTTGAAAGGTGGAGACAGGGGACACTACGAGCAGTACTTC
-	TRBV10-3	TRBJ1-2	-	CAISEKAGNYGYTF	TGTGCCATCAGTGAGAAGGCGGGGAACTATGGCTACACCTTC
TRBD1	TRBV9	TRBJ1-1	-	CASSAGTATEAFF	TGTGCCAGCAGCGCCGGGACAGCGACTGAAGCTTTCTTT
TRBD1	TRBV6-1	TRBJ2-4	-	CASSGLIGTAITLAKNIQYF	TGTGCCAGCAGTGGATTGATCGGGACAGCAATTACCCTAGCCAAAAACATTCAGTACTTC
-	TRBV19	TRBJ1-5	few	CASSTRPGDQPQHF	TGTGCCAGTAGTACTCGACCGGGTGATCAGCCCCAGCATTTT
TRBD2	TRBV11-3	TRBJ2-5	-	CASSSRTSGSGQETQYF	TGTGCCAGCAGCTCGAGGACTAGCGGGAGCGGCCAAGAGACCCAGTACTTC
-	TRBV6-1	TRBJ1-4	-	CASRFDRNDEKLFF	TGTGCCAGCAGGTTCGACAGGAATGACGAAAAACTGTTTTTT
TRBD1	TRBV18	TRBJ1-1	many	CASSLTRGPNTEAFF	TGTGCCAGCTCACTTACAAGGGGGCCGAACACTGAAGCTTTCTTT
-	TRBV28	TRBJ2-2	-	CASSLWTENTGELFF	TGTGCCAGCAGTTTATGGACAGAAAACACCGGGGAGCTGTTTTTT
-	TRBV28	TRBJ2-7	-	CASSELVARSSYEQYF	TGTGCCAGCAGTGAATTGGTGGCAAGAAGCTCCTACGAGCAGTACTTC
-	TRBV15	TRBJ2-2	-	CATSRDMGTGELFF	TGTGCCACCAGCAGAGATATGGGCACCGGGGAGCTGTTTTTT
-	TRBV4-1	TRBJ2-3	-	CASSSSESSSDTQYF	TGCGCCAGCAGCAGTAGCGAGTCGTCTTCGGATACGCAGTATTTT
-	TRBV6-1	TRBJ2-7	-	CASSEQGTYEQYF	TGTGCCAGCAGTGAACAGGGAACCTACGAGCAGTACTTC
-	TRBV28	TRBJ2-7	-	CASSPGGPTYEQYF	TGTGCCAGCAGCCCTGGGGGGCCGACCTACGAGCAGTACTTC
TRBD2	TRBV4-2	TRBJ2-7	-	CASSQPSLGLDTYEQYF	TGTGCCAGCAGCCAGCCGAGCCTCGGACTAGACACCTACGAGCAGTACTTC
-	TRBV7-2	TRBJ2-2	-	CASRTIDTGELFF	TGTGCCAGCAGAACCATCGATACCGGGGAGCTGTTTTTT
-	TRBV28	TRBJ2-3	-	CASSLGGGQITDTQYF	TGTGCCAGCAGTTTAGGGGGGGGACAGATCACAGATACGCAGTATTTT
TRBD1	TRBV5-1	TRBJ2-7	-	CASKGDRDNPYEQYF	TGCGCCAGCAAAGGGGACAGGGACAATCCCTACGAGCAGTACTTC
-	TRBV28	TRBJ2-7	-	CASSLPLATYEQYF	TGTGCCAGCAGTCTCCCCCTAGCCACCTACGAGCAGTACTTC
TRBD1	TRBV29-1	TRBJ2-7	-	CSVMGTAYEQYF	TGCAGCGTGATGGGGACAGCCTACGAGCAGTACTTC
-	TRBV9	TRBJ2-3	-	CASNPSGSSTDTQYF	TGTGCCAGCAACCCCAGCGGCTCTAGCACAGATACGCAGTATTTT
-	TRBV11-2	TRBJ1-1	-	CASSLDGRVGAEAFF	TGTGCCAGCAGCTTAGACGGACGGGTGGGGGCTGAAGCTTTCTTT
-	TRBV18	TRBJ1-5	-	CASSPPYGSGDQPQHF	TGTGCCAGCTCACCACCGTACGGTTCCGGGGATCAGCCCCAGCATTTT
-	TRBV21-1	TRBJ2-6	-	CASGRQGATGANVLTF	TGTGCCAGCGGTAGACAGGGGGCAACCGGGGCCAACGTCCTGACTTTC
-	TRBV5-6	TRBJ2-1	-	CASSSRRWLGSYNEQFF	TGTGCCAGCAGCTCCCGGCGTTGGCTTGGGTCCTACAATGAGCAGTTCTTC
TRBD1	TRBV7-2	TRBJ2-2	-	CASSLGTVARGNTGELFF	TGTGCCAGCAGCTTGGGGACAGTAGCGAGAGGGAACACCGGGGAGCTGTTTTTT
-	TRBV15	TRBJ2-2	-	CATSPQAGITNTGELFF	TGTGCCACCAGCCCTCAAGCAGGAATAACGAACACCGGGGAGCTGTTTTTT
TRBD1	TRBV29-1	TRBJ2-3	once	CSVEERGQGAKLAQYF	TGCAGCGTTGAAGAGAGAGGACAGGGGGCGAAATTAGCGCAGTATTTT
TRBD1	TRBV7-9	TRBJ1-4	-	CASSYRGPYEKLFF	TGTGCCAGCAGCTACAGGGGGCCTTATGAAAAACTGTTTTTT
-	TRBV7-9	TRBJ1-1	-	CARGRRGTEAFF	TGTGCCAGAGGGCGGAGGGGCACTGAAGCTTTCTTT
-	TRBV4-1	TRBJ1-6	once	CASSQALFSPLHF	TGCGCCAGCAGCCAAGCTCTGTTTTCACCCCTCCACTTT